Each of the 25 T cell receptor beta chains below was sequenced from the same sample in a study of Graves' ophthalmopathy and Graves' hyperthyroidism. Amplification of the TCR beta CDR3 regions used RNA transcripts (as template). First-round RT-PCR relied on HTBI primers, and a second-round multiplex PCR came next. TCRdb re-called the multiplex PCR reads with MiXCR, one entry per CDR3 protein. The profile shows about 400,000 distinct CDR3 sequences, around 19% of them singletons. Sequencing used peripheral blood. The source of these receptors is a woman aged 18-29 years with Graves' ophthalmopathy.

This clonotype showed up many times. V gene TRBV27 combines with J gene TRBJ1-6; D gene ambiguous. CDR1 MNHEY and CDR2 SMNVEV come from the germline V gene (reference sequence). Deletions cut 5 bases from V and 7 bases from J, with 9 bases between. CDR3 length: 13 residues. The CDR3 spells CASSREQNSPLHF. CDR3 sequence (DNA): TGTGCCAGCAGTCGCGAGCAAAATTCACCCCTCCACTTT.

This clonotype occurred many times. The chain uses TRBV6-2 or TRBV6-3 and TRBJ2-5, with unresolved D. This CDR3 is built from 14 residues. The germline V and J ends were trimmed by 5 bases and 3 bases, with 13 bases remaining between them. Per the germline V gene, CDR1 is MNHEY and CDR2 is SVGEGT. This CDR3 reads CASSPSNPEETQYF. The CDR3 DNA sequence: TGTGCCAGCAGTCCGTCGAATCCCGAAGAGACCCAGTACTTC.

The sample holds a few counts of this clonotype. The chain employs TRBV6-5 and TRBJ2-4, with TRBD2 matching over 15 bases. Germline assignment: CDR1 MNHEY and CDR2 SVGAGI. The CDR3 is made up of 18 amino acids. V was pared by 4 bases and J by 1 base, with 5 bases of the junction left unmatched. CDR3 protein: CASSWGLAGGAAKNIQYF. Here the CDR3 DNA reads TGTGCCAGCAGTTGGGGACTAGCGGGAGGTGCTGCCAAAAACATTCAGTACTTC.

This chain connects TRBV7-9 to TRBJ2-7; 10 nucleotides agree with TRBD1. Germline CDR1 reads SEHNR; CDR2 reads FQNEAQ (reference sequence). With 3 bases clipped from V and 5 bases from J, the junction kept 7 bases outside the gene matches. CDR3 size: 15 residues. CDR3 nucleotide sequence: TGTGCCAGCAGCTTCTACCGGGACAGGGGCCACGAGCAGTACTTC. Translated, it gives CASSFYRDRGHEQYF.

This clonotype showed up many times. The chain employs TRBV6-2 or TRBV6-3 and TRBJ1-3; maybe TRBD1 (6 bases). Trimming took off 0 bases at V and 0 bases at J, with 15 bases between the two ends. CDR1 is MNHEY and CDR2 is SVGEGT in the germline V gene. This CDR3 spans 18 amino acids. This chain's CDR3 is CASSYSRSGGSSGNTIYF. CDR3 bases: TGTGCCAGCAGTTACTCCAGAAGTGGGGGCTCCTCTGGAAACACCATATATTTT.

This clonotype was counted many times. The chain has TRBV30 and TRBJ1-5; D ambiguous. V dropped 2 bases and J dropped 3 bases, with 8 bases sitting between them. The CDR3 is made up of 13 amino acids. Germline-derived CDR1 and CDR2 are GTSNPN and SVGIG (reference sequence). The CDR3 spells CAWSHKTNQPQHF. The DNA for the CDR3 is TGTGCCTGGAGTCACAAGACCAATCAGCCCCAGCATTTT.

This chain joins TRBV28 and TRBJ1-5, with 9 bases fitting TRBD1. CDR3 length: 16 amino acids. The V segment lost 5 bases and the J segment 3 bases; nucleotides outside the gene matches: 8. Germline-derived CDR1 and CDR2 are MDHEN and SYDVKM. CDR3 coding DNA: TGTGCCAGCAGTCACCCCGGGACAGGGAACAATCAGCCCCAGCATTTT. Protein: CASSHPGTGNNQPQHF. The full variable domain, completed using reference TRBV28 and TRBJ1-5, is DVKVTQSSRYLVKRTGEKVFLECVQDMDHENMFWYRQDPGLGLRLIYFSYDVKMKEKGDIPEGYSVSREKKERFSLILESASTNQTSMYLCASSHPGTGNNQPQHFGDGTRLSIL.

This clonotype was seen ten or more times. The chain recombines TRBV10-1 with TRBJ2-2; tentatively, D is TRBD1 or TRBD2 (5 bases each). The V gene lost 4 bases and the J gene lost 6 bases, with 9 bases spanning the gap. Germline values: CDR1 WNHNN, CDR2 SYGVQD (reference sequence). CDR3 length: 13 residues. This CDR3 is CASSGGKPGELFF. DNA of the CDR3: TGCGCCAGCAGTGGGGGGAAGCCCGGGGAGCTGTTTTTT.

This clonotype was observed at least ten times. The CDR3: CASSLGPGVRPYEQYF. CDR3 nucleotide sequence: TGTGCCAGCAGTTTAGGACCGGGGGTTAGGCCCTACGAGCAGTACTTC. The rearrangement joins TRBV28 to TRBJ2-7; D may be TRBD2 (6 bases). V lost 2 bases, J lost 2 bases, and 16 bases lay in between. This CDR3 has 16 amino acids. Germline CDR1 is MDHEN and CDR2 is SYDVKM.

This clonotype was recorded at least ten times. The J gene is TRBJ2-2, the V gene TRBV7-3; possible D gene TRBD2, 6 bases. In germline, CDR1 is SGHTA, CDR2 FQGTGA. This CDR3 spans 16 amino acids. V was shortened by 1 base and J by 2 bases, with 11 bases between the two germline ends. The CDR3 DNA reads as TGTGCCAGCAGCTTAAGTGGGGGGAAAAACACCGGGGAGCTGTTTTTT. Protein sequence: CASSLSGGKNTGELFF.

This clonotype was detected ten times or more. The CDR3 DNA reads as TGTGCCAGCAGTTGGGACACCCTAAGCGAGCAGTACTTC. Protein sequence: CASSWDTLSEQYF. The chain is built from TRBV6-5 and TRBJ2-7, with D possibly matching TRBD1 (6 bases). CDR3 length: 13 residues. V shed 4 bases and J shed 6 bases, with 13 bases lying between them. Germline V gene data show CDR1 as MNHEY and CDR2 as SVGAGI.

This clonotype was counted at least ten times. The genes are TRBV24-1 and TRBJ2-2; the match to TRBD1 covers 10 bases. Germline V lookup: CDR1 KGHDR, CDR2 SFDVKD. With 7 bases clipped from V and 3 bases from J, the junction kept 4 bases outside the gene matches. This CDR3 has 15 residues. In nucleotides, the CDR3 is TGTGCCACCAGGGGACAGGGGTCGGACACCGGGGAGCTGTTTTTT. Translation: CATRGQGSDTGELFF.

This clonotype was seen repeatedly, ten times or more. V and J are TRBV18 and TRBJ2-7; no firm D call. V lost 6 bases and J lost 2, with 14 bases in between. Per the germline V gene, CDR1 is KGHSH and CDR2 is LQKENI. The CDR3 contains 14 residues. The CDR3 spells CASSRTPGTYEQYF. The CDR3 region has the DNA TGTGCCAGCTCCCGCACCCCGGGTACCTACGAGCAGTACTTC. Looking up the rest from reference TRBV18 and TRBJ2-7 gives the full variable domain: NAGVMQNPRHLVRRRGQEARLRCSPMKGHSHVYWYRQLPEEGLKFMVYLQKENIIDESGMPKERFSAEFPKEGPSILRIQQVVRGDSAAYFCASSRTPGTYEQYFGPGTRLTVT.

This clonotype appeared many times. This chain uses TRBV29-1 with TRBJ1-5; D possibly corresponds to TRBD1 (6 bases). Germline CDR1 SQVTM, CDR2 ANQGSEA. The V gene lost 4 bases and the J gene lost 3 bases, with 10 bases spanning the gap. This CDR3 has 13 residues. CDR3 amino acids: CSVGEGVNQPQHF. Here the CDR3 DNA reads TGCAGCGTTGGCGAGGGGGTCAATCAGCCCCAGCATTTT.

The sample holds many counts of this clonotype. The V gene is TRBV30, the J gene TRBJ2-6; D is undetermined. This CDR3 region has 16 residues. The germline CDR1 and CDR2 sequences are GTSNPN and SVGIG (reference sequence). Trimming pared 1 base from V and 2 bases from J, leaving 12 bases between. The CDR3 sequence is CAWSGPGGAGANVLTF. CDR3 DNA: TGTGCCTGGAGTGGCCCGGGTGGCGCTGGGGCCAACGTCCTGACTTTC.

This clonotype was counted ten times or more. This chain joins TRBV6-5 and TRBJ2-7; TRBD1 matches 7 bases. Unmatched junction bases numbered 5, after V lost 5 bases and J lost 4 bases. Per germline, CDR1 MNHEY and CDR2 SVGAGI. The CDR3 consists of 13 residues. The CDR3 loop is CASSMDRKYEQYF. The CDR3 bases are TGTGCCAGCAGTATGGACAGGAAATACGAGCAGTACTTC.

V is TRBV11-1 and J is TRBJ1-3; D is unclear. CDR1 is SGHAT, CDR2 FQDESV, per germline (reference sequence). V dropped 2 bases and J dropped 8 bases, with 22 bases sitting between them. The CDR3 runs to 17 residues. CDR3 sequence reads: CASSLTFSGLDGDTIYF. In DNA form, the CDR3 reads TGTGCCAGCAGCTTAACATTTTCAGGACTTGATGGGGACACCATATATTTT.

This clonotype came up many times. The chain has TRBV9 and TRBJ2-7, with D perhaps TRBD1 (5 bases). The CDR3 spans 14 residues. Trimming took off 6 bases at V and 0 bases at J, with 13 bases between the two ends. From germline, CDR1 is SGDLS and CDR2 YYNGEE. The chain's CDR3 is CASNTGLDSYEQYF. The CDR3 nucleotides are TGTGCCAGCAACACAGGCCTAGACTCCTACGAGCAGTACTTC.

The chain recombines TRBV4-2 with TRBJ2-5; possible D gene TRBD2, 7 bases. The germline V and J ends were trimmed by 0 bases and 2 bases, with 19 bases remaining between them. Germline V lookup: CDR1 LGHNA, CDR2 YNFKEQ. The CDR3 covers 18 residues. The CDR3 DNA reads as TGTGCCAGCAGCCAAGATTTGGAGGGGGGGCTGGTACAAGAGACCCAGTACTTC. Translating it yields CASSQDLEGGLVQETQYF.

Many counts were recorded for this clonotype. The rearrangement uses TRBV19 and TRBJ2-7, with TRBD1 identical over 10 bases. The CDR3 sequence is 17 residues long. Unmatched junction bases numbered 12, after V lost 3 bases and J lost 4 bases. Per the germline V gene, CDR1 is LNHDA and CDR2 is SQIVND (reference sequence). The chain's CDR3 is CASSILPGQGIRYEQYF. The CDR3, as DNA: TGTGCCAGTAGTATTCTGCCGGGACAGGGGATTCGGTACGAGCAGTACTTC.

In its sample, this clonotype was seen many times. V gene TRBV30 combines with J gene TRBJ2-5; TRBD2 matches 8 bases. Germline assignment: CDR1 GTSNPN and CDR2 SVGIG (reference sequence). The V and J ends lost 3 bases and 4 bases, in that order; junction bases with no gene match: 4. The CDR3 has 13 residues. CDR3 protein: CAWRPGLGETQYF. Here the CDR3 DNA reads TGTGCCTGGAGGCCGGGACTAGGAGAGACCCAGTACTTC.

This clonotype was observed many times. The genes are TRBV4-1 and TRBJ1-1; no definite D call. The V end lost 0 bases, the J end lost 1 base, and 6 bases lay between the germline ends. From germline, CDR1 is MGHRA and CDR2 YSYEKL. This CDR3 has 14 residues. The CDR3 DNA reads TGCGCCAGCAGCCAAGATAAATGGAACACTGAAGCTTTCTTT. Translation: CASSQDKWNTEAFF.

This clonotype was detected ten times or more. Here the CDR3 reads CASSLREAEQYF. In DNA form, the CDR3 reads TGTGCCAGCAGTCTCAGGGAGGCGGAGCAGTACTTC. The gene calls are TRBV28 and TRBJ2-7; TRBD2 might be the D (6 bases). This CDR3 spans 12 amino acids. Trimming removed 5 bases from V and 7 bases from J, with 12 bases in between. From germline, CDR1 is MDHEN and CDR2 SYDVKM.

This rearrangement joins TRBV6-5 to TRBJ1-2, with a tentative D call TRBD1 (5 bases). Trimming removed 0 bases from V and 6 bases from J, with 11 bases in between. Germline assignment: CDR1 MNHEY and CDR2 SVGAGI. The CDR3 is made up of 14 amino acids. CDR3 sequence: CASSYSGHLNGYTF. DNA for the CDR3: TGTGCCAGCAGTTACTCGGGGCACCTAAATGGCTACACCTTC.

The sample holds a few counts of this clonotype. J is TRBJ1-1 and V is TRBV11-2; D gene unclear. Germline V lookup: CDR1 SGHAT, CDR2 FQNNGV. The CDR3 is 13 amino acids. Deletions cut 4 bases from V and 4 bases from J, with 10 bases between. CDR3 nucleotide sequence: TGTGCCAGCAGCTGGGAGGTTAGCACTGAAGCTTTCTTT. Translated: CASSWEVSTEAFF.